This paragraph reports one T cell receptor beta chain. Its antigen remains undetermined. One base away there is no much larger clone; base qualities are not given. V lost 8 bases and J lost 3 bases, and the count of bases not matched to a germline gene is 15. From the cysteine through the phenylalanine, the CDR3 covers 16 amino acids. Left in the record is the CDR3 DNA by itself, 48 bases read in frame from the first base. Per the germline V gene, SNHLY is the CDR1 and FYNNEI is the CDR2. The CDR3 regions of human TCRbeta chains were subjected to immunosequencing. As for the authors' bioinformatics: Repertoire TCRs were checked for matches against a reference library of SARS-CoV-2-specific TCRs that had been generated using the MIRA antigen-specificity platform. Breadth was defined as the fraction of unique TCRs that were SARS-CoV-2-associated. Depth was defined as the fraction of total T cells that were SARS-CoV-2-associated. Using the MIRA data, every spike-specific TCR was mapped to the spike region that the TCR reacted to and assigned to either a CD4 or a CD8 class. Log10-transformed breadth and depth values were compared by one-way ANOVA with Sidak's multiple comparisons tests. Sourced from immuneACCESS, this table was stored by TCRdb with only in-frame sequences that have V and J called. A share of the clones is absent; for the studies checked, an unresolved V gene accounts for under half, and the remainder has no known explanation. That table gives V, J and clone size, and the DNA gave D and trimming. The sample profile shows around 70,000 clones; 75% to 90% of them were found once. 2.5% of the sample comes from the top ten.

The data belong to a study of T cell responses to AZD1222 COVID-19 vaccine (dated by TCRdb to 2020 to 2023). Regarding the complete study: Because spike-specific TCR depth and breadth did not differ between the two schedules, AZD1222 recipients who got a second dose at roughly 4 weeks were pooled with those who got a second dose at roughly 12 weeks. TCR sequencing was performed for roughly 240 trial participants, of whom about 200 were given two doses of AZD1222 and approximately 25 were given two doses of MenACWY control vaccine. Trial participants were enrolled by age into 18-55, 56-69 and 70-plus year subgroups, with around 140, 26 and 57 TCR-sequenced participants respectively.

What the research found in general, with its limitations: Vaccine-associated CD4 TCRs spanned the whole spike protein, with dominant responses in regions 160-218 and 743-854. A significant rise in spike-specific TCR breadth and depth was observed after two AZD1222 doses relative to day 0 and relative to MenACWY recipients. Epitopes outside the regions mutated in the B.1.351 and B.1.1.7 variants were reportedly recognized by nearly half of the unique spike-specific TCRs. Conclusions about previously exposed vaccinees were limited because only a handful of AZD1222 recipients were SARS-CoV-2 seropositive at baseline. No day 14 peak-response samples were available, so repertoires were characterized only after the peak T cell response. The 56-69-year group was small, and its depth increase did not reach significance, likely because of low power. Participants were mostly white British, with more females than males. The authors suggested clonal diversity may have been underestimated.

The sample's time point label is to be understood as: baseline before first vaccination. Vaccinee samples came from UK trials COV001 and COV002, including a single-blind randomized controlled phase 2/3 trial of AZD1222 (ChAdOx1 nCoV-19) in healthy adults. Trial participant PBMC samples were collected at day 0 and day 28 after the second dose for TCRbeta chain sequencing. The sequence joins TRBV2 to TRBJ1-2; the central 7 bases match TRBD1. The sequence was obtained from an adult in good health. The sequenced sample was peripheral blood, obtained on day 0 of AZD1222 vaccination. The base sequence is TGTGCCAGCGGAGGACAGGATAACAGGTTATACTATGGCTACACCTTC. Its amino acids are CASGGQDNRLYYGYTF. Reference TRBV2 and TRBJ1-2 proteins supply the regions before and after the CDR3; the full variable domain is: EPEVTQTPSHQVTQMGQEVILRCVPISNHLYFYWYRQILGQKVEFLVSFYNNEISEKSEIFDDQFSVERPDGSNFTLKIRSTKLEDSAMYFCASGGQDNRLYYGYTFGSGTRLTVV.